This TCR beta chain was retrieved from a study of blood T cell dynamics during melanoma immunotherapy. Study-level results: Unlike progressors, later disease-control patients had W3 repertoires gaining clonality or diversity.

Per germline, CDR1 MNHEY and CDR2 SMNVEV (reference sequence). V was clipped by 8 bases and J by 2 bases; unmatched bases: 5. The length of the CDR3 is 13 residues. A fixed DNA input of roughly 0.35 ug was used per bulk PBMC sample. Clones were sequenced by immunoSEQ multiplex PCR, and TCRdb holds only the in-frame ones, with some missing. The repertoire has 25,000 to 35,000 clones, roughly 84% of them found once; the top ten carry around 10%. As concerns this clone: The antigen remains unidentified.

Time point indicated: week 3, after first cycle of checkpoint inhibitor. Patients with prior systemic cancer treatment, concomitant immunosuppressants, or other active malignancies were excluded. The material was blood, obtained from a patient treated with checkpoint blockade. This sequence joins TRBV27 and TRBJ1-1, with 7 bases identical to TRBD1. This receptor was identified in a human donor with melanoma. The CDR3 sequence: CASGRQGNTEAFF. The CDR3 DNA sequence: TGTGCCAGCGGGCGACAGGGCAACACTGAAGCTTTCTTT.